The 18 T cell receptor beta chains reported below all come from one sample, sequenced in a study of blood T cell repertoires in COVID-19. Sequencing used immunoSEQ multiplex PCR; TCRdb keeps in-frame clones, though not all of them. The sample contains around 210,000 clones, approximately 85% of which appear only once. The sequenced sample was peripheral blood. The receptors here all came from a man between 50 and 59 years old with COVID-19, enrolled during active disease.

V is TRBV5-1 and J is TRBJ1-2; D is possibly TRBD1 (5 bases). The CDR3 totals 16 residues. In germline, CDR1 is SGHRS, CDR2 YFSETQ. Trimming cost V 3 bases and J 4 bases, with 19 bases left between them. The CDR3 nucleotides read TGCGCCAGCAGCTGGGGACCAGGAGGGGTACGCTATGGCTACACCTTC. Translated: CASSWGPGGVRYGYTF.

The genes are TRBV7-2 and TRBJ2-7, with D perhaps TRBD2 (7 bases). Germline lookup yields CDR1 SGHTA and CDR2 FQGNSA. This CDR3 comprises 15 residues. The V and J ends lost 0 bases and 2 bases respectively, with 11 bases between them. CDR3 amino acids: CASSLAGGATYEQYF. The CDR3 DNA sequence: TGTGCCAGCAGCTTAGCAGGGGGGGCGACCTACGAGCAGTACTTC.

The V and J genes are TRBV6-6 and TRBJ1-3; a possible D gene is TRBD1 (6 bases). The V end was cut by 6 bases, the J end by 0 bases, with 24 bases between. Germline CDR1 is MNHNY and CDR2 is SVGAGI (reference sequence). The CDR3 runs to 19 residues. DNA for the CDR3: TGTGCCAGCAGCCGAGGGGGGGTTGCAGGAACGAGCTCTGGAAACACCATATATTTT. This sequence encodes CASSRGGVAGTSSGNTIYF.

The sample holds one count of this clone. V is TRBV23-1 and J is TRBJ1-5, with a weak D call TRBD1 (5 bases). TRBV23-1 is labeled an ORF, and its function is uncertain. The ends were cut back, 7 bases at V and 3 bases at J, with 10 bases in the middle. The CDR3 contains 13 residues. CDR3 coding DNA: TGCGCCAGCACTACAGGATTCAATCAGCCCCAGCATTTT. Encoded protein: CASTTGFNQPQHF.

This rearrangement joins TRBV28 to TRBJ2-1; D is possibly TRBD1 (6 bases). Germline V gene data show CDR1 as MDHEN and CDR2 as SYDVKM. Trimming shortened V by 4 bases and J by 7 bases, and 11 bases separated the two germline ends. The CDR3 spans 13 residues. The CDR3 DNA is TGTGCCAGCAGTTCCCCAAGGGGGAATGAGCAGTTCTTC. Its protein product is CASSSPRGNEQFF.

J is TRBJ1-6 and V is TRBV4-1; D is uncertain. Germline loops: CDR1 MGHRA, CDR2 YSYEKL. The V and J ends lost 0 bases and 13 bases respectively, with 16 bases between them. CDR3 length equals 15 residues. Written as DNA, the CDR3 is TGCGCCAGCAGCCAAGAATTTTACGCCGGTCTTCCCCTCCACTTT. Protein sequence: CASSQEFYAGLPLHF.

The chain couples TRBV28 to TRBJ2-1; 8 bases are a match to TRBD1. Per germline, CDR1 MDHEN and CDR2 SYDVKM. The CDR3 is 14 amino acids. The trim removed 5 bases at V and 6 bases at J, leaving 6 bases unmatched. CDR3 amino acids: CASSLRGPGNEQFF. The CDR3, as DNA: TGTGCCAGCAGTCTCAGGGGGCCGGGCAATGAGCAGTTCTTC.

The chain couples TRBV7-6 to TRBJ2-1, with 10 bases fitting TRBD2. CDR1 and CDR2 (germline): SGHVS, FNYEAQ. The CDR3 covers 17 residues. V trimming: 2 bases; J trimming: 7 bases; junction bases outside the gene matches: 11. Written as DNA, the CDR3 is TGTGCCAGCAGCTTACCGAAGCGGGGGGGGCCGAGGAATGAGCAGTTCTTC. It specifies CASSLPKRGGPRNEQFF.

CDR3 loop: CASSLAGGTEAFF. CDR3 in DNA: TGTGCCAGCAGTTTAGCGGGGGGCACTGAAGCTTTCTTT. The chain recombines TRBV28 with TRBJ1-1, with a possible D match to TRBD1 (5 bases). Trimming cost V 2 bases and J 4 bases, with 8 bases left between them. Germline CDR1 reads MDHEN; CDR2 reads SYDVKM. This CDR3 has 13 amino acids. Full variable domain (outside the CDR3, taken from reference TRBV28 and TRBJ1-1): DVKVTQSSRYLVKRTGEKVFLECVQDMDHENMFWYRQDPGLGLRLIYFSYDVKMKEKGDIPEGYSVSREKKERFSLILESASTNQTSMYLCASSLAGGTEAFFGQGTRLTVV.

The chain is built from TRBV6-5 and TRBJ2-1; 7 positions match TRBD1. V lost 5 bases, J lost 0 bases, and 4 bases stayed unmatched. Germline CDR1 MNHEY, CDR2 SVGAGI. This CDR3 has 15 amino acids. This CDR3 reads CASSMTGSSYNEQFF. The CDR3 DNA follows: TGTGCCAGCAGTATGACAGGGAGCTCCTACAATGAGCAGTTCTTC.

The CDR3: CASSQSGPDTQYF. The DNA for the CDR3 is TGCGCCAGCAGCCAAAGCGGACCAGATACGCAGTATTTT. The V gene is TRBV5-1, the J gene TRBJ2-3; TRBD2 is a possible D gene (5 bases). The CDR3 contains 13 residues. Trimming shortened V by 4 bases and J by 4 bases, and 10 bases separated the two germline ends. Germline V gene sequence: CDR1 SGHRS, CDR2 YFSETQ.

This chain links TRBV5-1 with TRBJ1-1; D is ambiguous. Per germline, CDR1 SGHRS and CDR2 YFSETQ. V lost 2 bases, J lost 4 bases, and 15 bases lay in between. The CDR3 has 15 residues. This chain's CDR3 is CASSLGDPGATEAFF. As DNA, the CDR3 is TGCGCCAGCAGCTTAGGCGACCCGGGAGCCACTGAAGCTTTCTTT.

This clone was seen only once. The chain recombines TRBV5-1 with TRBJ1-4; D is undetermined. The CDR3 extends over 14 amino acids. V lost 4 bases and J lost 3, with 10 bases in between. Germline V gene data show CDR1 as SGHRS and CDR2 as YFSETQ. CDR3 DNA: TGCGCCAGCAGCCCCCGTCCCTCTAATGAAAAACTGTTTTTT. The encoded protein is CASSPRPSNEKLFF. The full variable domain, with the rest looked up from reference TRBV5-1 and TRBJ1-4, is KAGVTQTPRYLIKTRGQQVTLSCSPISGHRSVSWYQQTPGQGLQFLFEYFSETQRNKGNFPGRFSGRQFSNSRSEMNVSTLELGDSALYLCASSPRPSNEKLFFGSGTQLSVL.

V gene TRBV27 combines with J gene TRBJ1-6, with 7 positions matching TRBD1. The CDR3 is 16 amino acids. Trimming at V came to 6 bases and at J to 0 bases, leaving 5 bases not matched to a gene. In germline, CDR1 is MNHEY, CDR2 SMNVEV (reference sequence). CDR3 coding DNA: TGTGCCAGCAGCAACAGGGGAAGCTCCTATAATTCACCCCTCCACTTT. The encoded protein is CASSNRGSSYNSPLHF.

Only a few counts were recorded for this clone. The CDR3 region is CASSLGQGSNYGYTF. The CDR3 bases are TGTGCCAGCAGTCTAGGACAGGGGTCTAACTATGGCTACACCTTC. The rearrangement joins TRBV2 to TRBJ1-2; 9 bases line up with TRBD1. CDR1 is SNHLY and CDR2 is FYNNEI in the germline V gene. V was clipped by 5 bases and J by 0 bases; unmatched bases: 4. This CDR3 spans 15 amino acids. Full variable domain (missing parts from reference TRBV2 and TRBJ1-2): EPEVTQTPSHQVTQMGQEVILRCVPISNHLYFYWYRQILGQKVEFLVSFYNNEISEKSEIFDDQFSVERPDGSNFTLKIRSTKLEDSAMYFCASSLGQGSNYGYTFGSGTRLTVV.

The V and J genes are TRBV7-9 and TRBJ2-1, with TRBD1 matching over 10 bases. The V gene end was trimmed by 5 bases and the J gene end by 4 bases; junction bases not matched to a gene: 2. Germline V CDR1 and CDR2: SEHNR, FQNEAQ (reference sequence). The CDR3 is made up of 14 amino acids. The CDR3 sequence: CASSPGQGYNEQFF. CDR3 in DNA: TGTGCCAGCAGCCCGGGACAGGGGTACAATGAGCAGTTCTTC.

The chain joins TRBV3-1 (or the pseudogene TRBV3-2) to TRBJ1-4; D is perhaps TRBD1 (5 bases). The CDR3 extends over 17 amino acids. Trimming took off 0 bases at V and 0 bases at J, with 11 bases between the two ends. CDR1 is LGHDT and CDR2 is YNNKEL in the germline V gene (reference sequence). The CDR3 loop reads CASSQDWGGATNEKLFF. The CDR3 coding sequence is TGTGCCAGCAGCCAAGATTGGGGGGGAGCAACTAATGAAAAACTGTTTTTT.

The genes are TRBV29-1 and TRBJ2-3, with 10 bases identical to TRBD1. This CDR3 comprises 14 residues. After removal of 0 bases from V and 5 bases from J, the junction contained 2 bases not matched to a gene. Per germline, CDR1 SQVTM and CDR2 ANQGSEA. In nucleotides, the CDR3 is TGCAGCGTTGAAGAGACAGGGGGCCAAGATACGCAGTATTTT. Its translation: CSVEETGGQDTQYF.